The 10 T cell receptor beta chains listed next were all sequenced from one sample in a study of identical twins. Each CDR3 protein gets one entry after TCRdb re-called the 5' RACE reads with MiXCR. This table has approximately 680,000 distinct CDR3 sequences, about 7.1% appearing once. These data were also filed under a second study, of yellow fever vaccine responses in identical twins.

The sample consisted of PBMCs. These receptors all stem from a young woman in good health.

A few counts support this clonotype. The chain employs TRBV29-1 and TRBJ1-1; 8 positions agree with TRBD1. The V gene's germline CDR1 is SQVTM and CDR2 ANQGSEA. V dropped 6 bases and J dropped 11; count of bases not matched to a gene: 8. This CDR3 region has 11 residues. This chain's CDR3 is CSVDRGQVAFF. DNA of the CDR3: TGCAGCGTAGACAGGGGCCAGGTGGCTTTCTTT.

The chain couples TRBV10-3 to TRBJ1-1; unclear D gene. Trimming took 6 bases from V and 5 from J, leaving 10 bases between them. Germline V gene sequence: CDR1 ENHRY, CDR2 SYGVKD. This CDR3 is built from 12 residues. Written as DNA, the CDR3 is TGTGCCATCAGCCTGGGAGGGACTGAAGCTTTCTTT. It is translated as CAISLGGTEAFF.

This clonotype has a count of ten or more. The chain is built from TRBV20-1 and TRBJ2-7; D call uncertain. Germline loops: CDR1 DFQATT, CDR2 SNEGSKA (reference sequence). V shed 0 bases and J shed 4 bases, with 10 bases lying between them. The CDR3 has 13 amino acids. For the CDR3, the DNA is TGCAGTGCTAGAGATGGTAGCAAGTACGAGCAGTACGTC. It specifies CSARDGSKYEQYV.

The CDR3 here is CASLGQGVGADTQYF. The CDR3 DNA reads as TGTGCCAGCTTAGGACAGGGGGTTGGCGCAGATACGCAGTATTTT. The chain has TRBV6-1 and TRBJ2-3; 10 bases are a match to TRBD1. Germline-derived CDR1 and CDR2 are MNHNS and SASEGT. This CDR3 is built from 15 residues. V shed 8 bases, J shed 4 bases, and the junction held 9 bases outside the gene matches.

In this sample, this clonotype turned up many times. The chain joins TRBV5-1 to TRBJ2-4; 8 bases agree with TRBD2. The CDR3 sequence is 15 residues long. V shed 7 bases, J shed 1 base, and the junction held 7 bases outside the gene matches. Germline V gives CDR1 SGHRS, CDR2 YFSETQ. The CDR3 spells CASSQREKAKNIQYF. CDR3 sequence (DNA): TGCGCCAGCTCTCAGCGGGAGAAGGCCAAAAACATTCAGTACTTC.

This clonotype was picked up many times. The rearrangement links TRBV29-1 to TRBJ2-7; 9 positions match TRBD1. The CDR3 extends over 14 amino acids. J gave up 2 bases and V 2 bases, and 4 bases lay outside the gene matches. The germline V gene encodes CDR1 SQVTM and CDR2 ANQGSEA. Written as DNA, the CDR3 is TGCAGCGTTGAATGGGGACAGGGAACCTACGAGCAGTACTTC. Translated, it gives CSVEWGQGTYEQYF.

This clonotype appeared a few times. V is TRBV4-1 and J is TRBJ2-7, with D uncertain. Germline-derived CDR1 and CDR2 are MGHRA and YSYEKL. The V gene lost 1 base and the J gene lost 2 bases, with 9 bases spanning the gap. This CDR3 contains 14 residues. The CDR3 reads CASSQGIGAYEQYF. CDR3 in DNA: TGCGCCAGCAGCCAAGGGATCGGAGCCTACGAGCAGTACTTC.

This clonotype was found many times. This rearrangement joins TRBV3-1 to TRBJ2-2, with 9 bases identical to TRBD2. Unmatched junction bases numbered 15, after V lost 1 base and J lost 0 bases. This CDR3 comprises 21 residues. The germline gives CDR1 LGHDT, CDR2 YNNKEL (reference sequence). In DNA, the CDR3 is TGTGCCAGCAGCCAAGGTCGATTAGCGGGAGTCTCAAACGCGAACACCGGGGAGCTGTTTTTT. Residues: CASSQGRLAGVSNANTGELFF.

This clonotype has a handful of counts. The rearrangement links TRBV7-9 to TRBJ1-2; 9 nucleotides agree with TRBD1. The CDR3 has 17 residues. Germline V gene data show CDR1 as SEHNR and CDR2 as FQNEAQ (reference sequence). J lost 6 bases, V lost 5 bases, and 16 bases had no gene match. CDR3 sequence: CASSPIVSLGQGDGYTF. In nucleotides, the CDR3 is TGTGCCAGCAGCCCTATTGTCTCTCTGGGACAGGGAGATGGCTACACCTTC.

V usage is TRBV4-1 and J usage is TRBJ2-2; TRBD2 matches 12 bases. With 0 bases clipped from V and 4 bases from J, the junction kept 3 bases outside the gene matches. Germline V CDR1 and CDR2: MGHRA, YSYEKL. The length of the CDR3 is 17 residues. The CDR3 region has the DNA TGCGCCAGCAGCCAAGAGGAACTAGCGGGAGGCACCGGGGAGCTGTTTTTT. It translates to CASSQEELAGGTGELFF.